This T cell receptor (beta chain) was observed in a study of glioma-infiltrating T cells after dendritic cell vaccination. Broader study findings: The cohort had few patients with full blood and tumor sets.

Time point of the sample: after dendritic cell vaccination, including at tumor progression/relapse. Remarks on this clone: The antigen is unknown.

Libraries were prepared by immunoSEQ multiplex PCR; TCRdb keeps only in-frame clonotypes and omits some of them. Of just under 100,000 clones listed, 80% are singletons. Per germline, CDR1 SGHRS and CDR2 YFSETQ. The CDR3 has 16 amino acids. V lost 0 bases, J lost 3 bases, and 7 bases stayed unmatched. This clonotype was obtained from a human donor with glioblastoma. The sequencing used blood, collected after dendritic cell vaccination. The chain couples TRBV5-1 to TRBJ2-7; 9 nucleotides agree with TRBD1. The CDR3 sequence is CASSLGWTGALYEQYF. For the CDR3, the DNA is TGCGCCAGCAGCTTGGGGTGGACAGGGGCACTCTACGAGCAGTACTTC.